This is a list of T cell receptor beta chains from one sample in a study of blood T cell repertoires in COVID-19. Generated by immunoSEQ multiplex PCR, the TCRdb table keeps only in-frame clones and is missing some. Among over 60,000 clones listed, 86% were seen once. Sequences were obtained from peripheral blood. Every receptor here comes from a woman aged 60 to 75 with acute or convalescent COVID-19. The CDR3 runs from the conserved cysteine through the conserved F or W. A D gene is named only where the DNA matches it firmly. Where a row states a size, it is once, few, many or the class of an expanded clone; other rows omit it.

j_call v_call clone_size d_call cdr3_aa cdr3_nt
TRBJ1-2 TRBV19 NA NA CAKKDSTNYGYTF TGTGCCAAGAAAGACAGTACTAACTATGGCTACACCTTC
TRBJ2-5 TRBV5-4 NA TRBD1 CASSFTDRGLETQYF TGTGCCAGCAGCTTTACGGACAGGGGTCTAGAGACCCAGTACTTC
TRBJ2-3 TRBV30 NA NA CAWSRSGTDTQYF TGTGCCTGGAGCAGGTCGGGGACAGATACGCAGTATTTT
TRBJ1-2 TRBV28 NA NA CASSLARAGGYTF TGTGCCAGCAGTTTAGCCAGGGCGGGAGGCTACACCTTC
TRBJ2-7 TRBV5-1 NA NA CASSLVGQSYEQYF TGCGCCAGCAGCTTGGTGGGACAATCCTACGAGCAGTACTTC
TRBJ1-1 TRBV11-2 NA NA CASSLGAATEAFF TGTGCCAGCAGCTTAGGGGCAGCAACTGAAGCTTTCTTT
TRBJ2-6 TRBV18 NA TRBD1 CASSPGTAVSGANVLTF TGTGCCAGCTCACCCGGGACAGCCGTCTCTGGGGCCAACGTCCTGACTTTC
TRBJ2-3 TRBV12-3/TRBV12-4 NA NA CASKPTGLTQYF TGTGCCAGCAAACCTACAGGGTTGACGCAGTATTTT
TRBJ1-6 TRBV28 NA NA CASRRGSNSPLHF TGTGCCAGCAGGCGGGGTTCGAATTCACCCCTCCACTTT
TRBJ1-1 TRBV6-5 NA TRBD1 CASTRQGAGNTEAFF TGTGCCAGCACTCGACAGGGGGCAGGGAACACTGAAGCTTTCTTT
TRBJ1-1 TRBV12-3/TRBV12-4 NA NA CASSLQRDSEAFF TGTGCCAGCAGCCTACAGCGGGATTCTGAAGCTTTCTTT
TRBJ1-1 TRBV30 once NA CAWSVSGFTEAFF TGTGCCTGGAGTGTAAGCGGTTTCACTGAAGCTTTCTTT
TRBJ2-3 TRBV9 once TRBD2 CASSVGSGGVPDTQYF TGTGCCAGCAGCGTAGGTAGCGGGGGGGTCCCAGATACGCAGTATTTT
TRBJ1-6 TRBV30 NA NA CAWQRDGNSPLHF TGTGCCTGGCAGCGGGACGGCAATTCACCCCTCCACTTT
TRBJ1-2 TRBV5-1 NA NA CASSLVGGRYTF TGCGCCAGCAGCTTGGTGGGGGGACGCTACACCTTC
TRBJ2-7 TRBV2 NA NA CASRPQTGSSYEQYF TGTGCCAGCAGACCCCAGACAGGCAGCTCCTACGAGCAGTACTTC
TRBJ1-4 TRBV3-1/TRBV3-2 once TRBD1 CASSPMRTGTWEKLFF TGTGCCAGCAGCCCTATGCGGACAGGGACTTGGGAAAAACTGTTTTTT
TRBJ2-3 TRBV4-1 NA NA CASSQVGVGGRNTQYF TGCGCCAGCAGCCAAGTTGGGGTGGGGGGGCGAAATACGCAGTATTTT
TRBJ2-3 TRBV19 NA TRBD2 CASSILAGTSSTDTQYF TGTGCCAGTAGTATTCTAGCGGGGACGTCTAGCACAGATACGCAGTATTTT
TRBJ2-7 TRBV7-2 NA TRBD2 CASSLGLAGGDEQYF TGTGCCAGCAGCTTAGGACTAGCGGGGGGGGACGAGCAGTACTTC
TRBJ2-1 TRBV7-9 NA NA CASSTNYEQFF TGTGCCAGCAGCACGAACTATGAGCAGTTCTTC
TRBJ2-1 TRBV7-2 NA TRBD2 CASSSGLANNEQFF TGTGCCAGCAGCTCCGGACTAGCGAATAATGAGCAGTTCTTC
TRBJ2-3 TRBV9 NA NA CASSVVERSTDTQYF TGTGCCAGCAGCGTAGTGGAGCGAAGCACAGATACGCAGTATTTT
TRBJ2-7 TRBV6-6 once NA CASSYDPTGEQYF TGTGCCAGCAGTTACGACCCCACAGGCGAGCAGTACTTC
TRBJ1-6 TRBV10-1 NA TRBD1 CASRGTGDSPLHF TGCGCCAGCAGAGGGACAGGGGATTCACCCCTCCACTTT
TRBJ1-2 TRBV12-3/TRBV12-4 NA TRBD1 CASSRRQGEGYTF TGTGCCAGCAGCCGTAGACAGGGCGAAGGCTACACCTTC
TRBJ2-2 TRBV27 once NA CASSFARGDTGELFF TGTGCCAGCAGTTTCGCCAGGGGGGACACCGGGGAGCTGTTTTTT
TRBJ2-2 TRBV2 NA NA CASRPGPGGELFF TGTGCCAGCAGGCCCGGTCCGGGCGGGGAGCTGTTTTTT
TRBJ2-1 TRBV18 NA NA CASSPSQEQFF TGTGCCAGCTCACCATCACAGGAGCAGTTCTTC
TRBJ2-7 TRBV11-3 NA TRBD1 CASSTLTGNEQYF TGTGCCAGCAGCACCCTGACAGGGAACGAGCAGTACTTC
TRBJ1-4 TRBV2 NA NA CASKEPGWDEKLFF TGTGCCAGCAAGGAGCCAGGGTGGGATGAAAAACTGTTTTTT
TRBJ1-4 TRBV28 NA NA CASSQAVDGGEKLFF TGTGCCAGCAGTCAAGCCGTCGACGGGGGTGAAAAACTGTTTTTT
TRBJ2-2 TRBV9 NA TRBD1 CASSVSGTGATGELFF TGTGCCAGCAGCGTATCCGGGACAGGTGCAACCGGGGAGCTGTTTTTT
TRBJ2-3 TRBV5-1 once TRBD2 CASSLALGSGGSDTQYF TGCGCCAGCAGCCTGGCCCTGGGTAGCGGGGGGTCAGATACGCAGTATTTT
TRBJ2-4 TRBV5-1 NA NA CASSPGGVPKNIQYF TGCGCCAGCAGCCCCGGGGGTGTGCCCAAAAACATTCAGTACTTC
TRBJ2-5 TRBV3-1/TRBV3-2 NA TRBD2 CASSGLAGGIQETQYF TGTGCCAGCAGCGGACTAGCGGGGGGGATTCAAGAGACCCAGTACTTC
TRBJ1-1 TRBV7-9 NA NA CASSARQFRNTEAFF TGTGCCAGCAGCGCGCGACAGTTCCGGAACACTGAAGCTTTCTTT
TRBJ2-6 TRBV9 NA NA CASSPSGANVLTF TGTGCCAGCAGCCCTTCCGGGGCCAACGTCCTGACTTTC
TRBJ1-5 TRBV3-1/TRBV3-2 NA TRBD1 CASAEGAGGVQPQHF TGTGCCAGCGCAGAGGGGGCAGGGGGCGTACAGCCCCAGCATTTT
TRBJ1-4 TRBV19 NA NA CASSIGSSRNEKLFF TGTGCCAGTAGTATAGGTTCGTCCAGGAATGAAAAACTGTTTTTT
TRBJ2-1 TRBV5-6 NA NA CASSLGGQNEQFF TGTGCCAGCAGCTTGGGGGGCCAGAATGAGCAGTTCTTC
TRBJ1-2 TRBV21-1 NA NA CASRAPAGGPYGYTF TGTGCCAGCCGAGCACCGGCAGGGGGGCCCTATGGCTACACCTTC
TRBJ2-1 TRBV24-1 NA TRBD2 CATSRTSGGYNEQFF TGTGCCACCAGCCGGACTAGCGGGGGTTACAATGAGCAGTTCTTC
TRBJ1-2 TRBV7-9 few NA CASSPWPLFGYTF TGTGCCAGCAGTCCCTGGCCCCTTTTCGGCTACACCTTC
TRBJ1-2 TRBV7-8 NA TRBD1 CASSLGGTGTYGYTF TGTGCCAGCAGCTTAGGGGGGACAGGGACCTATGGCTACACCTTC
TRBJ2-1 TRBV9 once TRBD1 CASSSDRGSSYNEQFF TGTGCCAGCAGTTCCGACAGGGGAAGCTCCTACAATGAGCAGTTCTTC
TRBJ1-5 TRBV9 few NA CASSSRQRLNQPQHF TGTGCCAGCAGCTCTCGACAGAGACTTAATCAGCCCCAGCATTTT
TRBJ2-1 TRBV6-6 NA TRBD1 CASSTRDRHNEQFF TGTGCCAGCAGTACCCGGGACAGGCACAATGAGCAGTTCTTC
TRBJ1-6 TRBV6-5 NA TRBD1 CASSWRGPDSPLHF TGTGCCAGCAGTTGGAGGGGGCCTGATTCACCCCTCCACTTT
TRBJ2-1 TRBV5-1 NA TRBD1 CASSLVPGQGDEQFF TGCGCCAGCAGCCTGGTCCCGGGACAGGGAGATGAGCAGTTCTTC
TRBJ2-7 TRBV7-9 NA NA CASSFNFHEQYF TGTGCCAGCAGCTTTAATTTTCACGAGCAGTACTTC
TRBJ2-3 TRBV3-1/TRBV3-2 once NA CASSQEVPGGLLTDTQYF TGTGCCAGCAGCCAAGAAGTTCCAGGGGGGCTTCTCACAGATACGCAGTATTTT
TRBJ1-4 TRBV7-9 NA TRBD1 CASSPDRAPWVTNEKLFF TGTGCCAGCAGCCCGGACAGGGCCCCGTGGGTAACTAATGAAAAACTGTTTTTT
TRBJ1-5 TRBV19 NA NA CASSIYHQPQHF TGTGCCAGTAGTATATATCATCAGCCCCAGCATTTT
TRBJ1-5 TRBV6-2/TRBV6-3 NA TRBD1 CASSPSPGQPKRGNQPQHF TGTGCCAGCAGTCCCAGTCCGGGACAGCCCAAGAGGGGCAATCAGCCCCAGCATTTT
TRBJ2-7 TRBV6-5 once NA CASNRGVSSYEQYF TGTGCCAGCAACCGGGGAGTGAGCTCCTACGAGCAGTACTTC
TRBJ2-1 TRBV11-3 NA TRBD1 CASSSRQGQYNEQFF TGTGCCAGCAGCTCCAGACAGGGACAATATAATGAGCAGTTCTTC
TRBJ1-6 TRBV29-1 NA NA CSARSGGDSPLHF TGCAGCGCACGTTCGGGAGGCGATTCACCCCTCCACTTT
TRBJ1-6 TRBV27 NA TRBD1 CASSLTPRGPEGVIDSPLHF TGTGCCAGCAGTTTAACCCCCAGGGGGCCAGAGGGGGTCATTGATTCACCCCTCCACTTT
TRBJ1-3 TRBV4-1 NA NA CASSLRPVGGDWIDTIYF TGCGCCAGCAGCCTACGACCGGTAGGAGGGGACTGGATAGACACCATATATTTT